This T cell receptor beta chain was captured by sequencing in a study of blood T cells in healthy people across ages. The CDR3 runs to 19 residues. The germline V gene has CDR1 LGHNA and CDR2 YSLEER. The V segment lost 1 base and the J segment 3 bases; nucleotides outside the gene matches: 13. General study findings and limits: Because sorting was not performed, PBMCs prevented conclusive naive versus antigen-experienced comparison. Donor CMV status, an unknown factor, possibly confounded changes in expanded clonotypes.

A second PCR of 7 to 11 cycles used a sample-barcoded 5' primer and a J-beta primer mix. Each CDR3 protein gets one entry after TCRdb re-called the 5' RACE reads with MiXCR. Of about 1.8 million distinct CDR3 sequences listed, less than 50% were seen once; the top ten hold more than 2%. On this clonotype itself: Its antigen is still unknown.

The sample providers were healthy Caucasian people from Russia, aged roughly 6 to 90. The receptor was derived from a woman between 40 and 55 years old in good health. This chain uses TRBV4-3 with TRBJ2-3; 10 nucleotides match TRBD2. The specimen was blood. CDR3 region: CASSQVGSLAGASTDTQYF. As DNA, the CDR3 is TGCGCCAGCAGCCAAGTGGGGTCGCTAGCGGGGGCTAGTACAGATACGCAGTATTTT.